The next 32 T cell receptor beta chains were all read from a single sample in a study of CD8 T cells in acute hepatitis C reinfection. Assay used: immunoSEQ multiplex PCR; TCRdb lists only in-frame clones, some missing. The sample gives about 38,000 clones, 80% to 90% of which show up once; less than 0.6% is in the top ten. Time point here: naive CD8 control sorted from an acute-time-point sample. The sequenced material came from naive CD8+ T cells from PBMCs. The receptors stem from a man aged 25-45 years with chronic hepatitis C.

The chain uses TRBV5-6 and TRBJ2-3; D gene ambiguous. This CDR3 has 12 amino acids. V lost 2 bases to trimming and J lost 4 bases, with 5 bases between them. Germline loops: CDR1 SGHDT, CDR2 YYEEEE. This chain's CDR3 is CASSFFSDTQYF. CDR3 coding DNA: TGTGCCAGCAGCTTTTTTTCAGATACGCAGTATTTT.

The DNA for the CDR3 is TGTGCCAGCTCACCAGGGTTAGCGGGGACCAACACCGGGGAGCTGTTTTTT. Translating gives CASSPGLAGTNTGELFF. V usage is TRBV18 and J usage is TRBJ2-2; 8 bases match TRBD2. This CDR3 comprises 17 residues. The germline gives CDR1 KGHSH, CDR2 LQKENI. After removal of 2 bases from V and 2 bases from J, the junction contained 7 bases not matched to a gene.

V is TRBV11-3 and J is TRBJ2-6, with 8 positions matching TRBD1. Germline V gene lookup returns CDR1 SGHNT and CDR2 YENEEA. V gave up 4 bases and J gave up 0 bases; unmatched junction bases: 5. CDR3 length: 17 amino acids. The CDR3 loop is CASSWDRQSSGANVLTF. In nucleotides, the CDR3 is TGTGCCAGCAGCTGGGACAGGCAGAGCTCTGGGGCCAACGTCCTGACTTTC. Full variable domain (remainder filled in from reference TRBV11-3 and TRBJ2-6): EAGVVQSPRYKIIEKKQPVAFWCNPISGHNTLYWYLQNLGQGPELLIRYENEEAVDDSQLPKDRFSAERLKGVDSTLKIQPAELGDSAVYLCASSWDRQSSGANVLTFGAGSRLTVL.

The rearrangement links TRBV18 to TRBJ1-1; 8 bases map to TRBD1. Trimming removed 2 bases from V and 0 bases from J; junction bases left unmatched: 5. Looked up from germline, CDR1 is KGHSH and CDR2 is LQKENI. The CDR3 consists of 16 residues. The CDR3 loop is CASSPSDRVMNTEAFF. The CDR3 coding sequence is TGTGCCAGCTCACCATCGGACAGGGTTATGAACACTGAAGCTTTCTTT.

The chain has TRBV7-6 and TRBJ1-1, with D unclear. V lost 5 bases to trimming and J lost 0 bases, with 10 bases between them. This CDR3 has 14 amino acids. Germline V gene lookup returns CDR1 SGHVS and CDR2 FNYEAQ. The CDR3 reads CASSQVEMNTEAFF. The CDR3 coding sequence is TGTGCCAGCAGCCAAGTCGAAATGAACACTGAAGCTTTCTTT.

This sequence joins TRBV4-3 and TRBJ1-2; TRBD1 might be the D (5 bases). The germline CDR1 and CDR2 sequences are LGHNA and YSLEER. The CDR3 extends over 15 amino acids. Trimming removed 0 bases at V and 1 base at J, with 9 bases between. The CDR3, as DNA: TGCGCCAGCAGCCAAGATCGGGGGTTTAACTATGGCTACACCTTC. It is translated as CASSQDRGFNYGYTF.

In this sample, this clone turned up a few times. The chain recombines TRBV2 with TRBJ1-1; weak D call: TRBD1 (5 bases). This CDR3 region has 14 residues. Germline V lookup: CDR1 SNHLY, CDR2 FYNNEI. V shed 1 base and J shed 1 base, with 7 bases lying between them. The DNA of the CDR3 is TGTGCCAGCAGTGAAGGACAGCCGAACACTGAAGCTTTCTTT. This gives the protein CASSEGQPNTEAFF.

The chain couples TRBV25-1 to TRBJ1-4; no definite D call. Germline CDR1 and CDR2: MGHDK and SYGVNS. V lost 1 base and J lost 4, with 10 bases in between. This CDR3 contains 15 residues. This chain's CDR3 is CASSEFGRHNEKLFF. The CDR3 DNA sequence: TGTGCCAGCAGTGAATTCGGCAGACATAATGAAAAACTGTTTTTT. Looking up the rest from reference TRBV25-1 and TRBJ1-4 gives the full variable domain: EADIYQTPRYLVIGTGKKITLECSQTMGHDKMYWYQQDPGMELHLIHYSYGVNSTEKGDLSSESTVSRIRTEHFPLTLESARPSHTSQYLCASSEFGRHNEKLFFGSGTQLSVL.

This clone was observed a few times. The V gene is TRBV5-1, the J gene TRBJ2-2; the D is unclear. This CDR3 is built from 12 residues. Per germline, CDR1 SGHRS and CDR2 YFSETQ. Trimming took off 4 bases at V and 3 bases at J, with 4 bases between the two ends. The CDR3 reads CASSGDTGELFF. The CDR3 DNA is TGCGCCAGCAGCGGGGACACCGGGGAGCTGTTTTTT.

This clone was seen a single time. The genes are TRBV13 and TRBJ2-7, with 12 bases lining up with TRBD1. In germline, CDR1 is PRHDT, CDR2 FYEKMQ (reference sequence). V was pared by 6 bases and J by 4 bases, with 7 bases of the junction left unmatched. The CDR3 runs to 15 residues. The CDR3: CASRSGTGGRYEQYF. CDR3 coding DNA: TGTGCCAGCAGGTCCGGGACAGGGGGCCGGTACGAGCAGTACTTC.

The chain combines TRBV7-9 with TRBJ1-3; D gene unclear. Trimming removed 1 base at V and 3 bases at J, with 13 bases between. Germline V gene sequence: CDR1 SEHNR, CDR2 FQNEAQ (reference sequence). This CDR3 has 16 amino acids. In DNA form, the CDR3 reads TGTGCCAGCAGCTTAGTGGGCAGTCAATATGGAAACACCATATATTTT. Encoded protein: CASSLVGSQYGNTIYF.

This clone was recorded a few times. The chain couples TRBV7-9 to TRBJ1-1; D remains unclear. The germline V and J ends were trimmed by 1 base and 9 bases, with 15 bases remaining between them. CDR3 length: 14 amino acids. Germline V lookup: CDR1 SEHNR, CDR2 FQNEAQ (reference sequence). The CDR3 DNA is TGTGCCAGCAGCTTAGACATCGCGGACTCCAAAGCTTTCTTT. Its protein is CASSLDIADSKAFF.

This rearrangement joins TRBV5-6 to TRBJ2-7; maybe TRBD2 (5 bases). V dropped 6 bases and J dropped 1 base, with 14 bases sitting between them. The length of the CDR3 is 14 residues. Germline loops: CDR1 SGHDT, CDR2 YYEEEE. In DNA form, the CDR3 reads TGTGCCAGCATCTCCTGGGGAGCTTCCTACGAGCAGTACTTC. Protein sequence: CASISWGASYEQYF.

This clone was seen once. V gene TRBV6-5 combines with J gene TRBJ1-5; D not certain. The CDR3 extends over 14 amino acids. The germline V and J ends were trimmed by 6 bases and 3 bases, with 12 bases remaining between them. From germline, CDR1 is MNHEY and CDR2 SVGAGI. The DNA for the CDR3 is TGTGCCAGCAGGCACACCACAGTCAATCAGCCCCAGCATTTT. This codes for CASRHTTVNQPQHF.

V and J are TRBV19 and TRBJ2-7, with 7 bases matching TRBD2. V shed 3 bases and J 4 bases; nucleotides not matched to a gene: 6. The CDR3 contains 14 residues. In germline, CDR1 is LNHDA, CDR2 SQIVND (reference sequence). The CDR3 region is CASSIGGRGYEQYF. The CDR3 DNA follows: TGTGCCAGTAGTATCGGCGGGAGAGGGTACGAGCAGTACTTC. Based on the CDR3 plus reference TRBV19 and TRBJ2-7, the full variable domain is DGGITQSPKYLFRKEGQNVTLSCEQNLNHDAMYWYRQDPGQGLRLIYYSQIVNDFQKGDIAEGYSVSREKKESFPLTVTSAQKNPTAFYLCASSIGGRGYEQYFGPGTRLTVT.

The chain joins TRBV9 to TRBJ2-1; 9 bases line up with TRBD1. Germline trimming cut 2 bases from V and 4 bases from J; bases unmatched to any gene: 1. The CDR3 length is 14 residues. Germline CDR1 and CDR2: SGDLS and YYNGEE. CDR3 coding DNA: TGTGCCAGCAGCGTCGGGACAGGGTACAATGAGCAGTTCTTC. Translation: CASSVGTGYNEQFF. Looking up the rest from reference TRBV9 and TRBJ2-1 gives the full variable domain: DSGVTQTPKHLITATGQRVTLRCSPRSGDLSVYWYQQSLDQGLQFLIQYYNGEERAKGNILERFSAQQFPDLHSELNLSSLELGDSALYFCASSVGTGYNEQFFGPGTRLTVL.

CDR3 protein: CASSFGTESYEQYF. CDR3 DNA sequence: TGTGCCAGCAGCTTTGGGACAGAGTCCTACGAGCAGTACTTC. The chain has TRBV13 and TRBJ2-7; 7 positions match TRBD1. CDR1 is PRHDT, CDR2 FYEKMQ, per germline (reference sequence). The CDR3 totals 14 residues. The trim removed 3 bases at V and 1 base at J, leaving 3 bases unmatched.

The V call is TRBV15, the J call TRBJ2-5; D is possibly TRBD1 (6 bases). CDR3 length equals 15 residues. Between the trimmed V and J ends, which lost 5 bases and 1 base, there was a span of 14 bases. Germline V gene lookup returns CDR1 LNHNV and CDR2 YYDKDF (reference sequence). In DNA form, the CDR3 reads TGTGCCACCAGCGATGGGGGCCGGGGCCAAGAGACCCAGTACTTC. As protein: CATSDGGRGQETQYF.

The chain combines TRBV29-1 with TRBJ2-7; D perhaps matches TRBD2 (7 bases). CDR1 and CDR2 from the germline V gene are SQVTM and ANQGSEA. Trimming took 3 bases from V and 6 from J, leaving 9 bases between them. This CDR3 comprises 11 residues. This CDR3 is CSVDGGLEQYF. The CDR3 DNA is TGCAGCGTTGACGGGGGGCTCGAGCAGTACTTC.

The chain uses TRBV14 and TRBJ1-1; D not resolved. The CDR3 covers 12 residues. Germline CDR1 reads SGHDN; CDR2 reads FVKESK. Trimming took off 4 bases at V and 8 bases at J, with 11 bases between the two ends. CDR3: CASSRDGVEAFF. Here the CDR3 DNA reads TGTGCCAGCAGCCGAGATGGGGTAGAAGCTTTCTTT. Variable domain in full (rest from reference TRBV14 and TRBJ1-1): EAGVTQFPSHSVIEKGQTVTLRCDPISGHDNLYWYRRVMGKEIKFLLHFVKESKQDESGMPNNRFLAERTGGTYSTLKVQPAELEDSGVYFCASSRDGVEAFFGQGTRLTVV.

The J gene is TRBJ2-6, the V gene TRBV6-1; D is undetermined. The V end lost 5 bases, the J end lost 0 bases, and 5 bases lay between the germline ends. Germline loops: CDR1 MNHNS, CDR2 SASEGT. This CDR3 is built from 14 residues. CDR3 in DNA: TGTGCCAGCAGTAAGAACTCTGGGGCCAACGTCCTGACTTTC. This codes for CASSKNSGANVLTF.

The chain carries TRBV11-2 and TRBJ2-7; 9 bases line up with TRBD1. With 5 bases clipped from V and 6 bases from J, the junction kept 11 bases outside the gene matches. Germline V CDR1 and CDR2: SGHAT, FQNNGV. This CDR3 region has 15 residues. CDR3 nucleotides: TGTGCCAGCAGCACTCGGGACAGGGTAATTGTCGAGCAGTACTTC. Translating gives CASSTRDRVIVEQYF.

The V call is TRBV5-6, the J call TRBJ2-3; no clear D gene. The CDR3 loop spans 15 amino acids. CDR1 and CDR2 from the germline V gene are SGHDT and YYEEEE. V was trimmed by 4 bases and J by 0 bases, leaving 12 bases between them. CDR3 protein: CASSAIKGSTDTQYF. CDR3 in DNA: TGTGCCAGCAGCGCAATAAAGGGTAGCACAGATACGCAGTATTTT. Supplemented by reference TRBV5-6 and TRBJ2-3, the full variable domain reads DAGVTQSPTHLIKTRGQQVTLRCSPKSGHDTVSWYQQALGQGPQFIFQYYEEEERQRGNFPDRFSGHQFPNYSSELNVNALLLGDSALYLCASSAIKGSTDTQYFGPGTRLTVL.

This rearrangement joins TRBV13 to TRBJ2-2; D is unresolved. CDR1 and CDR2 (germline): PRHDT, FYEKMQ (reference sequence). Between the trimmed V and J ends, which lost 4 bases and 3 bases, there was a span of 9 bases. This CDR3 contains 14 residues. CDR3 sequence: CASSSTSYTGELFF. The CDR3 DNA sequence: TGTGCCAGCAGCTCGACGAGTTACACCGGGGAGCTGTTTTTT.

The chain has TRBV7-9 and TRBJ1-5, with 7 bases fitting TRBD1. The CDR3 has 14 residues. V gave up 5 bases and J gave up 3 bases; unmatched junction bases: 4. Germline CDR1 and CDR2: SEHNR and FQNEAQ (reference sequence). The CDR3 nucleotides read TGTGCCAGCAGCCAGGGGGGTATCAATCAGCCCCAGCATTTT. Protein product: CASSQGGINQPQHF.

V and J are TRBV6-5 and TRBJ1-6, with D hard to call. Looked up from germline, CDR1 is MNHEY and CDR2 is SVGAGI. This CDR3 region has 14 residues. The V and J ends lost 7 bases and 4 bases respectively, with 11 bases between them. In DNA form, the CDR3 reads TGTGCCAGCACCGGTCGAGGGTATAATTCACCCCTCCACTTT. This sequence encodes CASTGRGYNSPLHF.

A remark on this clone: The sample carries other DNA sequences with the same CDR3. The chain recombines TRBV19 with TRBJ1-1; D gene unclear. The length of the CDR3 is 12 residues. Trimming took off 9 bases at V and 2 bases at J, with 10 bases between the two ends. Germline loops: CDR1 LNHDA, CDR2 SQIVND (reference sequence). CDR3 sequence reads: CASRLGNTEAFF. The CDR3, as DNA: TGTGCCAGCCGTCTGGGCAACACTGAAGCTTTCTTT.

The rearrangement joins TRBV5-4 to TRBJ2-3; TRBD2 might be the D (6 bases). In germline, CDR1 is SGHNT, CDR2 YYREEE (reference sequence). The V and J ends lost 4 bases and 4 bases respectively, with 10 bases between them. The CDR3 runs 13 residues. The CDR3 region is CASSTGLPDTQYF. Here the CDR3 DNA reads TGTGCCAGCAGCACGGGACTCCCAGATACGCAGTATTTT.

V is TRBV6-1 and J is TRBJ1-2; D is possibly TRBD1 (5 bases). This CDR3 has 10 residues. CDR1 is MNHNS and CDR2 is SASEGT in the germline V gene. V was cut by 7 bases and J by 5 bases, with 5 bases left in between. The CDR3 loop reads CASKGYGYTF. CDR3 coding DNA: TGTGCCAGCAAGGGGTATGGCTACACCTTC.

This clone was detected only a few times. The chain recombines TRBV27 with TRBJ1-4; D is unresolved. Per germline, CDR1 MNHEY and CDR2 SMNVEV (reference sequence). The CDR3 spans 14 residues. V shed 5 bases and J shed 8 bases, with 15 bases lying between them. CDR3 nucleotide sequence: TGTGCCAGCAGTCCACCGGGTCAGGTCGAAAAACTGTTTTTT. Its protein is CASSPPGQVEKLFF.

The chain combines TRBV7-9 with TRBJ2-6; TRBD1 is a possible D gene (6 bases). Per the germline V gene, CDR1 is SEHNR and CDR2 is FQNEAQ (reference sequence). Trimming took 5 bases from V and 0 from J, leaving 14 bases between them. There are 17 residues in the CDR3. The CDR3 sequence: CASSGQLRASGANVLTF. The CDR3, as DNA: TGTGCCAGCAGCGGACAGTTGAGGGCCTCTGGGGCCAACGTCCTGACTTTC.

This clone showed up just a few times. The chain carries TRBV11-2 and TRBJ2-2, with D maybe TRBD2 (6 bases). The CDR3 runs to 13 residues. Germline CDR1 and CDR2: SGHAT and FQNNGV. V lost 5 bases, J lost 7 bases, and 11 bases lay in between. In DNA, the CDR3 is TGTGCCAGCAGCCCCTGGGGAGGCGGGGAGCTGTTTTTT. Translating gives CASSPWGGGELFF.